A single sample is the source of the 19 T cell receptor beta chains below, sequenced in a study of T cells in localized non-small cell lung cancer. Libraries were prepared by immunoSEQ multiplex PCR; TCRdb keeps only in-frame clonotypes and omits some of them. There are about 40,000 clones in the sample; around 87% occur only once, and approximately 3.5% lies in the top ten. The sample was peripheral blood, taken before any cancer treatment. These TCRs come from a man aged 18-55 years with stage I lung adenocarcinoma.

The chain links TRBV19 to TRBJ2-3, with D perhaps TRBD2 (6 bases). The CDR3 has 14 residues. Germline lookup yields CDR1 LNHDA and CDR2 SQIVND (reference sequence). Trimming pared 4 bases from V and 1 base from J, leaving 9 bases between. The CDR3 DNA reads TGTGCCAGTAGTAGACTAGTGGGCACAGATACGCAGTATTTT. Its translation: CASSRLVGTDTQYF. Based on the CDR3 plus reference TRBV19 and TRBJ2-3, the full variable domain is DGGITQSPKYLFRKEGQNVTLSCEQNLNHDAMYWYRQDPGQGLRLIYYSQIVNDFQKGDIAEGYSVSREKKESFPLTVTSAQKNPTAFYLCASSRLVGTDTQYFGPGTRLTVL.

The chain is built from TRBV6-5 and TRBJ2-2; D unresolved. CDR1 is MNHEY and CDR2 is SVGAGI in the germline V gene. V was shortened by 5 bases and J by 4 bases, with 14 bases between the two germline ends. This CDR3 spans 15 amino acids. The CDR3 here is CASSKGEVGTGELFF. In DNA form, the CDR3 reads TGTGCCAGCAGTAAAGGCGAGGTGGGCACCGGGGAGCTGTTTTTT.

The V and J genes are TRBV7-2 and TRBJ1-1, with D maybe TRBD1 (5 bases). Trimming cost V 6 bases and J 11 bases, with 19 bases left between them. Germline loops: CDR1 SGHTA, CDR2 FQGNSA. The CDR3 has 13 residues. CDR3 residues: CASRKTLEGEAFF. The CDR3, as DNA: TGTGCCAGCAGAAAAACTTTGGAAGGGGAGGCTTTCTTT. The variable domain in full, with the rest retrieved from reference TRBV7-2 and TRBJ1-1, is GAGVSQSPSNKVTEKGKDVELRCDPISGHTALYWYRQSLGQGLEFLIYFQGNSAPDKSGLPSDRFSAERTGGSVSTLTIQRTQQEDSAVYLCASRKTLEGEAFFGQGTRLTVV.

Concerning this clone: Other DNA sequences in this specimen translate into the identical CDR3. V is TRBV4-3 and J is TRBJ1-1, with D perhaps TRBD1 (5 bases). The CDR3 runs to 13 residues. The germline gives CDR1 LGHNA, CDR2 YSLEER. The V gene lost 2 bases and the J gene lost 1 base, with 5 bases spanning the gap. CDR3 region: CASSQTGNTEAFF. For the CDR3, the DNA is TGCGCCAGCAGCCAAACAGGGAACACTGAAGCTTTCTTT.

The V gene is TRBV6-1, the J gene TRBJ2-7; 7 bases are shared with TRBD1. Germline CDR1 is MNHNS and CDR2 is SASEGT. The CDR3 covers 15 residues. Germline trimming cut 6 bases from V and 2 bases from J; bases unmatched to any gene: 10. The CDR3 nucleotides read TGTGCCAGCAGGAAAGACAGGGTAACTACCTACGAGCAGTACTTC. Its protein is CASRKDRVTTYEQYF.

The chain joins TRBV7-8 to TRBJ1-2; D is possibly TRBD1 (6 bases). Trimming took off 5 bases at V and 2 bases at J, with 12 bases between the two ends. CDR1 SGHVS and CDR2 FQNEAQ come from the germline V gene. This CDR3 is 14 amino acids long. CDR3 protein: CASSTEQGNYGYTF. The DNA of the CDR3 is TGTGCCAGCAGCACCGAACAGGGCAACTATGGCTACACCTTC.

The chain employs TRBV7-6 and TRBJ1-1; D remains unclear. Trimming removed 4 bases at V and 7 bases at J, with 7 bases between. CDR3 length: 11 amino acids. Germline CDR1 SGHVS, CDR2 FNYEAQ. The CDR3 bases are TGTGCCAGCAGCTCGGAAGGTGAAGCTTTCTTT. Translating gives CASSSEGEAFF.

The chain carries TRBV19 and TRBJ1-1; weak D call: TRBD1 (5 bases). Germline V gene sequence: CDR1 LNHDA, CDR2 SQIVND (reference sequence). The CDR3 has 14 amino acids. Trimming pared 1 base from V and 11 bases from J, leaving 17 bases between. The CDR3 loop reads CASSIGTAYTGAFF. The CDR3 region has the DNA TGTGCCAGTAGTATAGGGACTGCTTACACAGGTGCTTTCTTT.

The J gene is TRBJ2-1, the V gene TRBV6-1; 12 positions agree with TRBD1. From germline, CDR1 is MNHNS and CDR2 SASEGT. J gave up 8 bases and V 8 bases, and 7 bases lay outside the gene matches. This CDR3 comprises 14 residues. The CDR3 DNA reads as TGTGCCAGCGGGACAGGGGGCCAAGGGGATGAGCAGTTCTTC. This sequence encodes CASGTGGQGDEQFF.

This chain connects TRBV29-1 to TRBJ1-1, with D unclear. The CDR3 extends over 11 amino acids. Germline loops: CDR1 SQVTM, CDR2 ANQGSEA. With 4 bases removed from V and 0 bases from J, the gap between germline ends came to 3 bases. CDR3 protein: CSVVLNTEAFF. The CDR3 DNA reads as TGCAGCGTTGTCCTGAACACTGAAGCTTTCTTT.

The chain recombines TRBV6-5 with TRBJ1-1; 10 nucleotides agree with TRBD1. Germline loops: CDR1 MNHEY, CDR2 SVGAGI. The V segment lost 6 bases and the J segment 5 bases; nucleotides outside the gene matches: 6. The CDR3 runs 14 residues. This CDR3 reads CASRIPGQGTEAFF. The CDR3 coding sequence is TGTGCCAGCAGGATCCCGGGACAGGGGACTGAAGCTTTCTTT.

This sequence joins TRBV19 and TRBJ1-1; 10 bases are shared with TRBD1. Trimming at V came to 4 bases and at J to 5 bases, leaving 7 bases not matched to a gene. CDR3 length: 15 amino acids. Germline V gives CDR1 LNHDA, CDR2 SQIVND (reference sequence). CDR3: CASSRGLDRGTEAFF. DNA for the CDR3: TGTGCCAGTAGTAGGGGACTGGACAGGGGGACTGAAGCTTTCTTT. Complete variable domain (other parts from reference TRBV19 and TRBJ1-1): DGGITQSPKYLFRKEGQNVTLSCEQNLNHDAMYWYRQDPGQGLRLIYYSQIVNDFQKGDIAEGYSVSREKKESFPLTVTSAQKNPTAFYLCASSRGLDRGTEAFFGQGTRLTVV.

The rearrangement links TRBV7-2 to TRBJ2-5; TRBD1 matches at 9 bases. V lost 1 base, J lost 4 bases, and 1 base stayed unmatched. This CDR3 comprises 14 residues. The V gene's germline CDR1 is SGHTA and CDR2 FQGNSA. The CDR3 DNA follows: TGTGCCAGCAGCTTAGACAGGGGGCGAGAGACCCAGTACTTC. Translated, it gives CASSLDRGRETQYF.

This rearrangement joins TRBV30 to TRBJ1-1, with D tentatively TRBD1 (5 bases). The CDR3 is made up of 14 amino acids. Germline V gene data show CDR1 as GTSNPN and CDR2 as SVGIG (reference sequence). V was shortened by 2 bases and J by 6 bases, with 16 bases between the two germline ends. The CDR3 DNA reads TGTGCCTGGAGTTCTTTCTCCGGGGCCGCTGAAGCTTTCTTT. Translated: CAWSSFSGAAEAFF.

The chain is built from TRBV2 and TRBJ2-5; D possibly uses TRBD1 or TRBD2 (5 bases each). CDR1 and CDR2 from the germline V gene are SNHLY and FYNNEI. V dropped 7 bases and J dropped 4 bases, with 16 bases sitting between them. CDR3 length equals 14 residues. The CDR3 region has the DNA TGTGCCAGCACATTACAAGGGGCGGGAGAGACCCAGTACTTC. The encoded protein is CASTLQGAGETQYF.

This clone was seen only once. The J gene is TRBJ1-1, the V gene TRBV7-9, with 11 bases fitting TRBD1. CDR1 SEHNR and CDR2 FQNEAQ come from the germline V gene (reference sequence). Losses at the gene ends were 3 bases for V and 7 bases for J; bases not matched to a gene: 1. The length of the CDR3 is 13 residues. The CDR3 nucleotides read TGTGCCAGCAGCTTGGGGACAGGGGGTGAAGCTTTCTTT. Residues: CASSLGTGGEAFF.

The genes are TRBV6-5 and TRBJ1-2; 7 bases agree with TRBD1. The V segment lost 6 bases and the J segment 8 bases; nucleotides outside the gene matches: 9. CDR1 is MNHEY, CDR2 SVGAGI, per germline. The CDR3 covers 13 residues. Written as DNA, the CDR3 is TGTGCCAGCAGACTCGACAGGGTTGGGGGCTACACCTTC. Its translation: CASRLDRVGGYTF.

The chain employs TRBV4-2 and TRBJ1-4, with D possibly matching TRBD1 (5 bases). V was cut by 8 bases and J by 7 bases, with 20 bases left in between. The CDR3 consists of 15 residues. CDR1 LGHNA and CDR2 YNFKEQ come from the germline V gene. CDR3 coding DNA: TGTGCCAGCGGGGGTCGACCGGGACGAGGTGAAAAACTGTTTTTT. Its translation is CASGGRPGRGEKLFF.

This rearrangement joins TRBV15 to TRBJ1-1, with D tentatively TRBD1 (5 bases). V was cut by 0 bases and J by 4 bases, with 21 bases left in between. Germline lookup yields CDR1 LNHNV and CDR2 YYDKDF (reference sequence). This CDR3 is 18 amino acids long. The CDR3 coding sequence is TGTGCCACCAGCAGAGATCCACCACATCGGCTCAGGGTCACTGAAGCTTTCTTT. Residues: CATSRDPPHRLRVTEAFF.